This T cell receptor beta chain was obtained from a study of blood T cell repertoires in COVID-19 (dated by TCRdb to about 2020). At the level of the whole study: Samples covering the acute and convalescent phases of COVID-19 were provided by collaborators in the United States, Italy and Spain. Where HLA class I and class II types were available, the types were taken from metadata supplied by the sample provider, not from assay-based typing. Sample metadata almost always included a de-identified subject ID, COVID-19 status, age in years and sex. The prospective study material was composed of cDNA or gDNA derived from T cells, B-cell-depleted T cells, or PBMCs. Samples were obtained from the ongoing ImmuneRACE study (first 160 participants) and from roughly 1,300 subjects provided by 6 global collaborators. Subjects who had been exposed to COVID-19, were actively infected with it, or had recovered from it provided the deeply sampled blood TCRbeta repertoires that made up the dataset. The repertoires were released in a freely available public database intended as a resource for research on the immune response to SARS-CoV-2. Results the study describes overall, beyond this receptor: The quantity of clinical and demographic metadata differed by source and by participant and was supplied without curation.

Concerning this clone itself: Its antigen has not been determined. No much larger clonotype is one base removed from it; base qualities were not supplied.

Whole blood was collected in K2EDTA tubes by collaborating institutions according to the institutions' own protocols. For TCRbeta analysis, collaborators shipped samples in one of three forms: frozen whole blood, isolated PBMCs, or DNA extracted from either of those sample types. Unmatched junction bases come to 8, with V trimmed by 4 bases and J by 6 bases. CDR1 and CDR2 are drawn from the germline V gene: SNHLY, FYNNEI. The CDR3 runs 15 amino acids, cysteine and phenylalanine included. CDR3 DNA only is kept here, 45 bases in frame from base 1. TCRbeta CDR3 regions were amplified from genomic DNA using the immunoSEQ Assay, a bias-controlled multiplex PCR. As for the authors' bioinformatics: The number of nucleated cells in each sample was estimated by amplification of reference gene primers within the assay. To quantify the absolute abundance of each unique TCRbeta CDR3 rearrangement, sequence reads were collapsed and filtered. For each sample, productive Simpson clonality was calculated as the square root of Simpson's diversity index across productive rearrangements. TCRdb limited this immuneACCESS table to in-frame rearrangements with V and J called. A share of clones is missing; checked studies link under half to unresolved V genes, and the rest is unexplained. That table furnishes V, J and clone size, whereas the DNA furnished D and trimming. The sample includes around 65,000 clones, with around 80% observed a single time. Of the sample, roughly 20% is held by the ten largest clones.

Sequencing used peripheral blood. The sequence joins TRBV2 to TRBJ1-5; 8 bases in between match TRBD1. This clonotype was obtained from a woman of 80 years or more with active or convalescent COVID-19. This receptor carries the CDR3 CASSAWTGSSQPQHF. The DNA is TGTGCCAGCAGTGCCTGGACAGGGAGCTCTCAGCCCCAGCATTTT.